The next 25 T cell receptor beta chains were all read from a single sample in a study of response to subunit inactivated influenza vaccine. TCRdb re-analysed the RT-PCR reads in MiXCR, keeping a single row per CDR3 protein. The sample holds over 650,000 distinct CDR3 sequences; approximately 17% are singletons and the top ten take roughly a tenth. The starting material was PBMCs from blood, obtained 5 days after vaccination. These receptors all come from a man aged 50 to 59 who received an inactivated influenza vaccine.

Ten or more counts support this clonotype. The chain uses TRBV7-9 and TRBJ1-5; D might be TRBD1 (5 bases). The length of the CDR3 is 15 residues. Germline CDR1 is SEHNR and CDR2 is FQNEAQ (reference sequence). V was pared by 3 bases and J by 1 base, with 10 bases between. The CDR3 sequence is CASSFGTVSNQPQHF. The CDR3 bases are TGTGCCAGCAGCTTTGGGACCGTGAGCAATCAGCCCCAGCATTTT.

CDR3 in DNA: TGTGCCACCAGTGACCCCCTAGCGGGGGGTGCAGATACGCAGTATTTT. This gives the protein CATSDPLAGGADTQYF. The chain has TRBV24-1 and TRBJ2-3; 11 bases agree with TRBD2. Germline lookup yields CDR1 KGHDR and CDR2 SFDVKD. The CDR3 loop spans 16 amino acids. J gave up 4 bases and V 4 bases, and 6 bases lay outside the gene matches.

The chain carries TRBV5-1 and TRBJ2-1; 7 nucleotides match TRBD1. The CDR3 spans 16 residues. V lost 4 bases to trimming and J lost 5 bases; unmatched junction nucleotides: 12. Germline CDR1 reads SGHRS; CDR2 reads YFSETQ. The DNA of the CDR3 is TGCGCCAGCAGCCGAGATGGGACAGCACTAAACAATGAGCAGTTCTTC. Translated: CASSRDGTALNNEQFF.

This rearrangement joins TRBV4-2 to TRBJ2-7; unclear D gene. V lost 4 bases to trimming and J lost 0 bases, with 10 bases between them. The germline CDR1 and CDR2 sequences are LGHNA and YNFKEQ. This CDR3 spans 14 amino acids. The DNA for the CDR3 is TGTGCCAGCAGCCCGATGGAGTTCTCCTACGAGCAGTACTTC. Protein: CASSPMEFSYEQYF.

This clonotype was seen only a few times. The chain combines TRBV10-3 with TRBJ1-5, with no clear D. Germline V gene lookup returns CDR1 ENHRY and CDR2 SYGVKD. The CDR3 is made up of 17 amino acids. Trimming stripped 0 bases from V and 5 bases from J, with 17 bases between. The CDR3 is CAISESGEELEDQPQHF. The CDR3 nucleotides are TGTGCCATCAGTGAGTCCGGAGAGGAGCTTGAGGATCAGCCCCAGCATTTT.

This clonotype turned up a few times. This chain links TRBV12-3 or TRBV12-4 with TRBJ2-7; the match to TRBD1 covers 8 bases. J gave up 4 bases and V 7 bases, and 6 bases lay outside the gene matches. This CDR3 is 13 amino acids long. CDR3 loop: CASNRQGSYEQYF. CDR3 sequence (DNA): TGTGCCAGCAACAGACAGGGGTCGTACGAGCAGTACTTC.

This clonotype appeared many times. CDR3 DNA: TGCAGTGCAAGGGACAGAAAGTATCTCAACACCGGGGAGCTGTTTTTT. Residues: CSARDRKYLNTGELFF. V and J are TRBV20-1 and TRBJ2-2, with 7 bases aligning to TRBD1. The CDR3 spans 16 residues. Germline V gives CDR1 DFQATT, CDR2 SNEGSKA (reference sequence). Trimming at V came to 6 bases and at J to 2 bases, leaving 12 bases not matched to a gene.

This chain uses TRBV7-9 with TRBJ2-2; 8 bases align to TRBD2. Germline assignment: CDR1 SEHNR and CDR2 FQNEAQ (reference sequence). This CDR3 contains 16 residues. V lost 4 bases and J lost 3; bases outside the gene matches: 7. CDR3 sequence: CASSYGLAEHTGELFF. The CDR3 nucleotides read TGTGCCAGCAGCTACGGACTAGCCGAACACACCGGGGAGCTGTTTTTT.

This clonotype has only a few counts. This CDR3 reads CSVEAQGLGRLEPGELFF. The CDR3 nucleotides read TGCAGCGTTGAAGCCCAGGGACTAGGCCGTTTAGAGCCCGGGGAGCTGTTTTTT. V is TRBV29-1 and J is TRBJ2-2, with TRBD2 identical over 8 bases. Germline V gene data show CDR1 as SQVTM and CDR2 as ANQGSEA. Losses at the gene ends were 1 base for V and 6 bases for J; bases not matched to a gene: 16. The CDR3 is made up of 18 amino acids.

Ten or more counts support this clonotype. V usage is TRBV20-1 and J usage is TRBJ2-2, with no clear D. V dropped 2 bases and J dropped 4 bases, with 8 bases sitting between them. The CDR3 is made up of 13 amino acids. Germline V gene data show CDR1 as DFQATT and CDR2 as SNEGSKA (reference sequence). CDR3 in amino acids: CSARKVSTGELFF. CDR3 bases: TGCAGTGCTAGAAAAGTTTCCACCGGGGAGCTGTTTTTT.

This clonotype was recorded a few times. The CDR3 reads CASSTSGYGYEQYF. The CDR3 DNA reads TGCGCCAGCAGCACTAGCGGGTACGGTTACGAGCAGTACTTC. The rearrangement joins TRBV5-1 to TRBJ2-7; TRBD2 matches at 9 bases. This CDR3 is built from 14 residues. Germline V gene sequence: CDR1 SGHRS, CDR2 YFSETQ. The trim removed 4 bases at V and 4 bases at J, leaving 6 bases unmatched.

This clonotype has a handful of counts. V usage is TRBV5-1 and J usage is TRBJ2-7, with 13 bases lining up with TRBD2. This CDR3 region has 15 residues. The germline V gene encodes CDR1 SGHRS and CDR2 YFSETQ. V was pared by 2 bases and J by 2 bases, with 1 base of the junction left unmatched. This CDR3 reads CASSFTSGGAYEQYF. The DNA for the CDR3 is TGCGCCAGCAGCTTCACTAGCGGGGGGGCCTACGAGCAGTACTTC.

This clonotype was detected many times. This chain joins TRBV6-2 or TRBV6-3 and TRBJ2-5, with a weak D call TRBD1 (6 bases). This CDR3 has 17 amino acids. Germline V lookup: CDR1 MNHEY, CDR2 SVGEGT. V was pared by 2 bases and J by 5 bases, with 21 bases between. In DNA form, the CDR3 reads TGTGCCAGCAGTTACGTTCTCGGACGGGACACCGAGGAGACCCAGTACTTC. It specifies CASSYVLGRDTEETQYF.

This sequence joins TRBV7-8 and TRBJ2-6; D is undetermined. The CDR3 is 16 amino acids. CDR1 and CDR2 from the germline V gene are SGHVS and FQNEAQ. V was clipped by 1 base and J by 0 bases, with 7 bases between them. The CDR3 nucleotides are TGTGCCAGCAGCTTAGTGTCGGTCTCTGGGGCCAACGTCCTGACTTTC. Translation gives CASSLVSVSGANVLTF.

There are a few counts of this clonotype. The chain couples TRBV5-5 to TRBJ1-1; no clear D gene. This CDR3 spans 13 amino acids. CDR1 is SGHKS, CDR2 YYEKEE, per germline (reference sequence). V dropped 2 bases and J dropped 1 base, with 6 bases sitting between them. Here the CDR3 reads CASSFWPNTEAFF. The CDR3, as DNA: TGTGCCAGCAGCTTCTGGCCGAACACTGAAGCTTTCTTT.

The chain has TRBV9 and TRBJ1-2, with a tentative D call TRBD1 (6 bases). The CDR3 runs 16 residues. V gave up 1 base and J gave up 8 bases, with 21 bases separating them. The V gene's germline CDR1 is SGDLS and CDR2 YYNGEE. CDR3 DNA: TGTGCCAGCAGCGTATCCCTAACAGGGAATGATCACGGCTACACCTTC. This gives the protein CASSVSLTGNDHGYTF.

For the CDR3, the DNA is TGTGCCAGCAGCCAACTAGATTCGGGGGAGCTGTTTTTT. Its protein is CASSQLDSGELFF. The V gene is TRBV3-1, the J gene TRBJ2-2; no reliable D call. CDR1 and CDR2 from the germline V gene are LGHDT and YNNKEL (reference sequence). The CDR3 is made up of 13 amino acids. The V end was cut by 2 bases, the J end by 8 bases, with 9 bases between.

At least ten counts were recorded for this clonotype. The chain employs TRBV5-1 and TRBJ2-7, with TRBD2 matching over 9 bases. CDR1 and CDR2 (germline): SGHRS, YFSETQ. The ends lost 6 bases at V and 0 bases at J; junction bases unmatched: 4. The CDR3 spans 14 residues. CDR3 sequence: CASTRTSDSYEQYF. CDR3 nucleotide sequence: TGCGCCAGCACCCGGACTAGCGACTCCTACGAGCAGTACTTC.

The chain combines TRBV3-1 with TRBJ2-1; TRBD2 matches 12 bases. CDR3 length: 18 amino acids. The V segment lost 0 bases and the J segment 5 bases; nucleotides outside the gene matches: 8. CDR1 and CDR2 from the germline V gene are LGHDT and YNNKEL (reference sequence). CDR3 residues: CASSQDKASGRGNNEQFF. The CDR3 DNA sequence: TGTGCCAGCAGCCAAGATAAGGCTAGCGGGAGGGGGAACAATGAGCAGTTCTTC.

Notes on this clonotype: It may be a read error: a sequence one base away is much more abundant. V is TRBV6-1 and J is TRBJ2-3; 7 bases agree with TRBD2. This CDR3 is built from 13 residues. Germline assignment: CDR1 MNHNS and CDR2 SASEGT. V shed 10 bases and J 3 bases; nucleotides not matched to a gene: 7. CDR3 sequence: CAISGGWTDTQYF. In DNA form, the CDR3 reads TGTGCCATCTCGGGAGGTTGGACAGATACGCAGTATTTT.

A few counts support this clonotype. This chain links TRBV20-1 with TRBJ2-1; D gene uncertain. V shed 3 bases and J shed 2 bases, with 11 bases lying between them. Looked up from germline, CDR1 is DFQATT and CDR2 is SNEGSKA (reference sequence). The CDR3 spans 14 residues. This chain's CDR3 is CSASPLSPYNEQFF. The DNA for the CDR3 is TGCAGTGCTAGCCCGCTATCCCCCTACAATGAGCAGTTCTTC.

This chain connects TRBV14 to TRBJ2-7, with 9 bases identical to TRBD1. Germline trimming cut 4 bases from V and 4 bases from J; bases unmatched to any gene: 8. The CDR3 runs to 15 residues. Germline V CDR1 and CDR2: SGHDN, FVKESK. CDR3 DNA: TGTGCCAGCAGCCGTTACGGGACAGGGACGTACGAGCAGTACTTC. Residues: CASSRYGTGTYEQYF.

The CDR3 protein is CASSPRPGTVKAFF. The CDR3 nucleotides read TGCGCCAGCAGCCCTAGACCCGGGACAGTTAAAGCTTTCTTT. The V and J genes are TRBV4-1 and TRBJ1-1; TRBD1 agrees at 7 bases. Trimming cost V 4 bases and J 9 bases; bases outside gene matches: 11. This CDR3 is 14 amino acids long. Germline V lookup: CDR1 MGHRA, CDR2 YSYEKL.

This clonotype was counted ten times or more. V is TRBV12-3 or TRBV12-4 and J is TRBJ1-1; a weak D match, TRBD1 (6 bases). Between the trimmed V and J ends, which lost 7 bases and 8 bases, there was a span of 17 bases. The CDR3 has 13 residues. CDR3 nucleotides: TGTGCCAGCATCGACAGGATTTGGGGGGAAGCTTTCTTT. Amino acid sequence: CASIDRIWGEAFF.

CDR3 protein: CASSLGGPYSGANVLTF. The CDR3 DNA reads TGTGCCAGCAGCTTGGGAGGACCCTATTCTGGGGCCAACGTCCTGACTTTC. The V gene is TRBV5-6, the J gene TRBJ2-6; D is ambiguous. The ends were cut back, 0 bases at V and 1 base at J, with 11 bases in the middle. This CDR3 region has 17 residues. Germline loops: CDR1 SGHDT, CDR2 YYEEEE.